This is a list of T cell receptor beta chains from one sample in a study of OX40 agonist ivuxolimab in advanced cancers. The table came from immunoSEQ multiplex PCR; TCRdb's copy has only in-frame clones and leaves some out. The repertoire consists of approximately 90,000 clones, with about 91% occurring once and the leading ten covering 2.6%. The sequenced sample was CD4+ or CD8+ T cells sorted from blood, obtained in a trial of the OX40 agonist ivuxolimab. These receptor sequences come from an adult with an advanced solid tumor such as melanoma, head and neck, liver or kidney cancer. Each CDR3 is given with its conserved first and last residue. The D gene is left open where the match is weak. Clone sizes are given selectively: once, few, many, or a class where the clone is expanded.

J: TRBJ2-1; V: TRBV19; D: -; size: -; DNA: TGTGCCAGTCGGGACGATGAGCAGTTCTTC; CDR3: CASRDDEQFF
J: TRBJ2-3; V: TRBV4-1; D: TRBD2; size: once; DNA: TGCGCCAGCAGCCCGGGTTCTAGCGGGAGATCAGATACGCAGTATTTT; CDR3: CASSPGSSGRSDTQYF
J: TRBJ2-2; V: TRBV6-1; D: -; size: -; DNA: TGTGCCAGCAGGCTAGCGAACACCGGGGAGCTGTTTTTT; CDR3: CASRLANTGELFF
J: TRBJ2-5; V: TRBV7-9; D: -; size: -; DNA: TGTGCCAGCAGCCCTGGGGCCGCAGTGCAAGAGACCCAGTACTTC; CDR3: CASSPGAAVQETQYF
J: TRBJ1-1; V: TRBV28; D: -; size: -; DNA: TGTGCCAGCACCGATATTTTGAACACTGAAGCTTTCTTT; CDR3: CASTDILNTEAFF
J: TRBJ2-1; V: TRBV6-6; D: TRBD2; size: -; DNA: TGTGCCAGCAGTAGGGGGCGGGAGGGTTACAATGAGCAGTTCTTC; CDR3: CASSRGREGYNEQFF
J: TRBJ2-1; V: TRBV11-2; D: -; size: -; DNA: TGTGCCAGCAGTCCCTTGCGGGGCTCCTACAATGAGCAGTTCTTC; CDR3: CASSPLRGSYNEQFF
J: TRBJ2-7; V: TRBV5-1; D: TRBD1; size: -; DNA: TGCGCCAGCAGCCAACAGGTGACAGGGGTTAAGGAGCAGTACTTC; CDR3: CASSQQVTGVKEQYF
J: TRBJ2-1; V: TRBV11-3; D: -; size: -; DNA: TGTGCCAGCAGCTTAGCCGGGTCCTACAATGAGCAGTTCTTC; CDR3: CASSLAGSYNEQFF
J: TRBJ2-7; V: TRBV12-1; D: -; size: -; DNA: TGTGCCAGCAGCCTGAATCCCGGGACAGCCAGGGGACTAGCGTACGAGCAGTACTTC; CDR3: CASSLNPGTARGLAYEQYF
J: TRBJ1-1; V: TRBV19; D: -; size: -; DNA: TGTGCCAGTAGTATAAAAGGGGAGGGCACTGAAGCTTTCTTT; CDR3: CASSIKGEGTEAFF
J: TRBJ1-5; V: TRBV28; D: -; size: -; DNA: TGTGCCAGCAGTTTGAGATCGGCCAGTCGGCCCCAGCATTTT; CDR3: CASSLRSASRPQHF
J: TRBJ2-5; V: TRBV28; D: -; size: -; DNA: TGTGCCAGCAGTCTGGTTACAGGGTTTGGGGAGACCCAGTACTTC; CDR3: CASSLVTGFGETQYF
J: TRBJ2-3; V: TRBV28; D: -; size: -; DNA: TGTGCCAGCAGTTTATTTGAAATGTGGTATTTT; CDR3: CASSLFEMWYF
J: TRBJ2-5; V: TRBV2; D: TRBD1; size: once; DNA: TGTGCCAGCAGTGCAACCCAGGCAGGGGGTGTTGGTGAGACCCAGTACTTC; CDR3: CASSATQAGGVGETQYF
J: TRBJ1-1; V: TRBV5-6; D: -; size: -; DNA: TGTGCCAGCAGCTTGGGACAGAAGAACACTGAAGCTTTCTTT; CDR3: CASSLGQKNTEAFF
J: TRBJ2-4; V: TRBV16; D: -; size: -; DNA: TGTGCCAGCAGCCAATCTGGCAACATTCAGTACTTC; CDR3: CASSQSGNIQYF
J: TRBJ2-2; V: TRBV2; D: TRBD2; size: -; DNA: TGTGCCAGCGGACTAGCGGGAGGCCGGACCGGGGAGCTGTTTTTT; CDR3: CASGLAGGRTGELFF
J: TRBJ1-2; V: TRBV27; D: -; size: once; DNA: TGTGCCAGCAGTTTCCCGGGGGGGGATGGCTACACCTTC; CDR3: CASSFPGGDGYTF
J: TRBJ2-6; V: TRBV9; D: TRBD1; size: -; DNA: TGTGCCAGCAGCAGAGGACAGGTTGGCTCTGGGGCCAACGTCCTGACTTTC; CDR3: CASSRGQVGSGANVLTF
J: TRBJ2-2; V: TRBV14; D: -; size: -; DNA: TGTGCCAGCAGCCAAATTTCAGGGGTCACCGGGGAGCTGTTTTTT; CDR3: CASSQISGVTGELFF
J: TRBJ1-5; V: TRBV6-1; D: -; size: -; DNA: TGTGCCAGCAGGAATCCATATAGCAATCAGCCCCAGCATTTT; CDR3: CASRNPYSNQPQHF
J: TRBJ2-7; V: TRBV9; D: TRBD2; size: -; DNA: TGTGCCAGCAGCCCTAGTTCGTTAGCGGGCTCCTACGAGCAGTACTTC; CDR3: CASSPSSLAGSYEQYF
J: TRBJ2-7; V: TRBV7-6; D: TRBD2; size: -; DNA: TGTGCCAGCAGCTTAACTAGCGGGACTACCTACGAGCAGTACTTC; CDR3: CASSLTSGTTYEQYF
J: TRBJ2-7; V: TRBV19; D: TRBD1; size: -; DNA: TGTGCCAGTAGTCAGGACAGGGGATACGAGCAGTACTTC; CDR3: CASSQDRGYEQYF
J: TRBJ1-1; V: TRBV5-6; D: TRBD1; size: -; DNA: TGTGCCAGCAGCGCGGACAGGGGGGTTGAAGCTTTCTTT; CDR3: CASSADRGVEAFF
J: TRBJ2-2; V: TRBV9; D: -; size: -; DNA: TGTGCCAGCAGCGTAGAACTTCAAAGCACTGTGGAGCTGTTTTTT; CDR3: CASSVELQSTVELFF
J: TRBJ2-3; V: TRBV7-7; D: TRBD2; size: -; DNA: TGTGCTAGCAGCTCACAGAGTAGCGGGAGTACGCAGTATTTT; CDR3: CASSSQSSGSTQYF
J: TRBJ1-3; V: TRBV11-3; D: TRBD1; size: once; DNA: TGTGCCAGCAGCTTATCGACAGGGGGCGAAAACACCATATATTTT; CDR3: CASSLSTGGENTIYF
J: TRBJ2-3; V: TRBV30; D: -; size: -; DNA: TGTGCCTGGAGCCCCCGCGATACGCAGTATTTT; CDR3: CAWSPRDTQYF
J: TRBJ1-2; V: TRBV2; D: -; size: -; DNA: TGTGCCAGCAGTATCGCCACGAGAAGGGCGGCGTATGGCTACACCTTC; CDR3: CASSIATRRAAYGYTF
J: TRBJ2-7; V: TRBV18; D: -; size: -; DNA: TGTGCCAGCTCACCTTCCCGGGTGGGGGCGTCCGAGCAGTACTTC; CDR3: CASSPSRVGASEQYF
J: TRBJ1-2; V: TRBV10-3; D: -; size: -; DNA: TGTGCCATCTCCGGGGATAACTATGGCTACACCTTC; CDR3: CAISGDNYGYTF
J: TRBJ1-2; V: TRBV6-1; D: TRBD1; size: -; DNA: TGTGCCAGCCTGGGACAGGGGGGTGGCTACACCTTC; CDR3: CASLGQGGGYTF
J: TRBJ2-2; V: TRBV6-6; D: TRBD1; size: few; DNA: TGTGCCAGCAGTAGGGACAGATCTACCGGGGAGCTGTTTTTT; CDR3: CASSRDRSTGELFF
J: TRBJ1-2; V: TRBV30; D: TRBD1; size: -; DNA: TGTGCCTGGTCCGGGACAGGCTATGGCTACACCTTC; CDR3: CAWSGTGYGYTF
J: TRBJ2-2; V: TRBV7-8; D: -; size: -; DNA: TGTGCCAGCAGCCCGCGACAGGTACCTCTATACACCGGGGAGCTGTTTTTT; CDR3: CASSPRQVPLYTGELFF
J: TRBJ2-3; V: TRBV5-1; D: TRBD1; size: -; DNA: TGCGCCAGCAGCTTATCGACAGGGGGCACAGATACGCAGTATTTT; CDR3: CASSLSTGGTDTQYF
J: TRBJ2-6; V: TRBV27; D: -; size: -; DNA: TGTGCCAGCAAGACCGTATCTGGGGCCAACGTCCTGACTTTC; CDR3: CASKTVSGANVLTF
J: TRBJ1-5; V: TRBV30; D: TRBD1; size: -; DNA: TGTGCCTGGAGTGTCACCCTCCTGTCAGGGGGCGATCAGCCCCAGCATTTT; CDR3: CAWSVTLLSGGDQPQHF
J: TRBJ1-3; V: TRBV19; D: -; size: -; DNA: TGTGCCAGTAGTACAGGTTGGACAGCAGGAAACACCATATATTTT; CDR3: CASSTGWTAGNTIYF
J: TRBJ2-1; V: TRBV19; D: TRBD2; size: few; DNA: TGTGCCACTCGACTAGCGGGGTACAATGAGCAGTTCTTC; CDR3: CATRLAGYNEQFF
J: TRBJ2-5; V: TRBV18; D: -; size: once; DNA: TGTGCCAGCTCACCCATGACCGAAGCGGAGACCCAGTACTTC; CDR3: CASSPMTEAETQYF
J: TRBJ2-1; V: TRBV5-4; D: -; size: -; DNA: TGTGCCAGCAGGGGCGACGCAGCCTACAATGAGCAGTTCTTC; CDR3: CASRGDAAYNEQFF
J: TRBJ1-4; V: TRBV19; D: -; size: -; DNA: TGTGCCAGTAGCTGGACTGGAACCGTTGAACTGTTTTTT; CDR3: CASSWTGTVELFF
J: TRBJ2-3; V: TRBV10-3; D: -; size: few; DNA: TGTGCCATCAGTGAGCCCCCAGGTGAACAGGGCGCAGATACGCAGTATTTT; CDR3: CAISEPPGEQGADTQYF
J: TRBJ1-5; V: TRBV6-5; D: -; size: -; DNA: TGTGCCAGCAGTTCACGAGGGAGGCAGCCCCAGCATTTT; CDR3: CASSSRGRQPQHF
J: TRBJ2-3; V: TRBV7-2; D: TRBD2; size: -; DNA: TGTGCCAGCAGCTTATTTGGACTAGCGGGACCAGATACGCAGTATTTT; CDR3: CASSLFGLAGPDTQYF
J: TRBJ1-4; V: TRBV7-9; D: TRBD1; size: -; DNA: TGTGCCAGCAGCAACAGGGGGGACGAAAAACTGTTTTTT; CDR3: CASSNRGDEKLFF
J: TRBJ2-6; V: TRBV9; D: -; size: once; DNA: TGTGCCAGCAGCCCGGGGTGGGGCTCTGGGGCCAACGTCCTGACTTTC; CDR3: CASSPGWGSGANVLTF